The TCR beta chain under discussion was sequenced for a study of yellow fever vaccine responses in identical twins (dated by TCRdb to the late 2010s). Study-level background: Focusing on identical twins, the study followed the T cell clones that responded to the vaccine, and did so with precision.

What the research found in general, with its limitations: According to the authors, in identical twins the way T cells responded to vaccination appeared partly convergent and partly personalized.

In regard to this clonotype: This clone's antigen is unknown. No base quality values were provided; no much bigger clone lies one nucleotide off.

Preparation of the library involved RT-PCR. TCRdb records Illumina HiSeq 2500 as the sequencer. TCRdb ran its own pipeline on the public reads, namely fastp trimming at Q25 and MiXCR clone calling, and kept in-frame beta chains. Rows matching on CDR3 protein sequence are summarized as one entry with the most common DNA and genes. The sample data list 30,000 to 40,000 distinct CDR3 sequences, and 45% to 65% of these were observed just once. The ten largest clones capture 4.5% to 5% of the sample. Looking up the germline V gene yields CDR1 MGHDK and CDR2 SYGVNS. V trim: 7 bases; J trim: 0 bases; unmatched bases: 8. Counted from cysteine to phenylalanine, this CDR3 has 16 amino acids. Here the CDR3 DNA is all that survives: 48 bases in frame from base 1.

The sequence came from a woman aged 18-29 years who received the yellow fever vaccine. Donor details come from another sample of the same person, matched by shared clones. This specimen was T cells from blood (PBMCs), unsorted or a sorted subset (not recorded which), taken before or after yellow fever vaccination (not recorded which). The chain links TRBV25-1 with TRBJ2-2, with TRBD1 matching 7 junction bases. The DNA is as follows: TGTGCCAGCAAGGATCGGGACAGTTCGAACACCGGGGAGCTGTTTTTT. The resulting protein is CASKDRDSSNTGELFF.